This T cell receptor beta chain was sequenced in a study of blood T cells in healthy people across ages. For this clonotype: No antigen is known for it.

General study points: Fewer expanded clones and more diversity marked long-lived versus aged donors. Per million T cells, TCR beta diversity dropped about linearly as age rose.

Germline assignment: CDR1 MNHEY and CDR2 SVGEGT. Trimming cost V 0 bases and J 6 bases, with 20 bases left between them. This CDR3 comprises 17 residues. The authors ran a second PCR of roughly 6 to 12 cycles using a sample-barcoded 5' primer and a J-beta primer mix. The template-switch adaptor, which had 12 random nucleotides, put a tag on each cDNA molecule. MiXCR, applied by TCRdb to the 5' RACE reads, yields one record per CDR3 protein. The sample shows 600,000 to 1,000,000 distinct CDR3 sequences, 55% to 70% of them seen only once. At least 6 micrograms of total RNA were extracted per sample. This TCR derives from a man aged 30-40 years in good health. The sequenced material came from blood. The V gene is TRBV6-2 or TRBV6-3, the J gene TRBJ1-2; D is uncertain. CDR3 sequence (DNA): TGTGCCAGCAGTTACTCGTTCGTGGCGGGAGTTTTAAATGGCTACACCTTC. It codes for CASSYSFVAGVLNGYTF.